The 11 T cell receptor beta chains below come from one sample, sequenced in a study of CD8+CD57+ T cells in acquired aplastic anemia. For sequencing, patients were chosen who had shown expansion of CD8+CD57+ cells by flow cytometry. Genomic DNA acted as the template from which TCR beta VDJ combination and CDR3 sequence profiling were carried out. Via MiXCR, TCRdb re-called the reads, giving one row per CDR3 protein. There are some 160,000 distinct CDR3 sequences in the sample; less than 50% occur only once, and about 31% lies in the top ten. Specimen: sorted CD4+, CD8+, or CD8+CD57+ T cells (not recorded which) from PBMCs. The receptors were sampled from a human donor with aplastic anemia.

The CDR3: CASSLSSINTGELFF. The CDR3 coding sequence is TGTGCCAGCAGTTTATCCTCGATCAACACCGGGGAGCTGTTTTTT. The chain employs TRBV27 and TRBJ2-2; D gene uncertain. Germline lookup yields CDR1 MNHEY and CDR2 SMNVEV (reference sequence). The germline V and J ends were trimmed by 0 bases and 2 bases, with 7 bases remaining between them. This CDR3 region has 15 residues.

This clonotype was observed at least ten times. The chain is built from TRBV10-3 and TRBJ2-5, with 7 positions matching TRBD1. The CDR3 sequence is 15 residues long. Germline CDR1 reads ENHRY; CDR2 reads SYGVKD. J lost 2 bases, V lost 3 bases, and 6 bases had no gene match. The CDR3 reads CAISERDSIQETQYF. CDR3 in DNA: TGTGCCATCAGTGAACGGGACAGTATACAAGAGACCCAGTACTTC.

This rearrangement joins TRBV7-6 to TRBJ2-1; possible D gene TRBD1, 6 bases. Germline V gene lookup returns CDR1 SGHVS and CDR2 FNYEAQ. With 3 bases removed from V and 6 bases from J, the gap between germline ends came to 12 bases. The CDR3 covers 14 residues. The CDR3 is CASSFAQGSNEQFF. The CDR3 bases are TGTGCCAGCAGCTTTGCGCAGGGGAGCAATGAGCAGTTCTTC.

The gene calls are TRBV7-8 and TRBJ2-7; a possible D gene is TRBD2 (6 bases). V dropped 2 bases and J dropped 6 bases, with 14 bases sitting between them. The CDR3 runs to 14 residues. Germline-derived CDR1 and CDR2 are SGHVS and FQNEAQ. The DNA for the CDR3 is TGTGCCAGCAGCTTACGGAGTGAAGCGGGCGAGCAGTACTTC. This sequence encodes CASSLRSEAGEQYF.

Turning to this clonotype: The junction differs from germline at one of its ends, possibly a read error. The chain links TRBV6-1 to TRBJ1-1, with D perhaps TRBD1 (6 bases). CDR1 MNHNS and CDR2 SASEGT come from the germline V gene. This CDR3 has 13 residues. The CDR3 nucleotides read TGTGCAAGCAGTGAGCAGGGGTTTTCTGAAGCTTTCTTT. Translating gives CASSEQGFSEAFF.

The chain couples TRBV7-2 to TRBJ1-2, with D perhaps TRBD1 (6 bases). CDR3 size: 14 residues. Germline values: CDR1 SGHTA, CDR2 FQGNSA. V was clipped by 3 bases and J by 3 bases, with 11 bases between them. The CDR3 DNA sequence: TGTGCCAGCAGCTTGGGGGGCGACTACTATGGCTACACCTTC. Protein sequence: CASSLGGDYYGYTF.

This sequence joins TRBV2 and TRBJ2-2, with D possibly matching TRBD2 (6 bases). Germline loops: CDR1 SNHLY, CDR2 FYNNEI. V was shortened by 6 bases and J by 2 bases, with 13 bases between the two germline ends. The CDR3 is 15 residues long. Written as DNA, the CDR3 is TGTGCCAGCAGATTAGCGGAGACCAACACCGGGGAGCTGTTTTTT. Amino acid sequence: CASRLAETNTGELFF.

The V call is TRBV5-1, the J call TRBJ2-3; D is perhaps TRBD2 (6 bases). This CDR3 is 16 amino acids long. CDR1 and CDR2 from the germline V gene are SGHRS and YFSETQ. Trimming removed 4 bases at V and 4 bases at J, with 19 bases between. The CDR3 region has the DNA TGCGCCAGCAGCCTGGAAGGCGGGAAGGCGGCAGATACGCAGTATTTT. This encodes CASSLEGGKAADTQYF.

This chain uses TRBV7-8 with TRBJ1-4, with unresolved D. The germline V gene encodes CDR1 SGHVS and CDR2 FQNEAQ. V dropped 8 bases and J dropped 5 bases, with 12 bases sitting between them. The CDR3 is made up of 13 amino acids. The DNA of the CDR3 is TGTGCCAGCCGTGCGGCAGTGAATGAAAAACTGTTTTTT. Translation gives CASRAAVNEKLFF.

A few counts support this clonotype. The chain employs TRBV20-1 and TRBJ2-5, with 7 bases aligning to TRBD2. V trimming: 5 bases; J trimming: 2 bases; junction bases outside the gene matches: 14. CDR1 is DFQATT, CDR2 SNEGSKA, per germline (reference sequence). The CDR3 totals 16 residues. The CDR3 DNA is TGCAGTGCTTGGGCCGGAACTAGCGCTCCACAAGAGACCCAGTACTTC. It codes for CSAWAGTSAPQETQYF.

This clonotype was seen only a few times. The chain couples TRBV30 to TRBJ2-1; D is undetermined. Trimming took 0 bases from V and 5 from J, leaving 14 bases between them. The CDR3 spans 15 residues. Per the germline V gene, CDR1 is GTSNPN and CDR2 is SVGIG (reference sequence). The CDR3 here is CAWSVYSRPHNEQFF. CDR3 nucleotides: TGTGCCTGGAGTGTTTATAGTAGGCCCCACAATGAGCAGTTCTTC.